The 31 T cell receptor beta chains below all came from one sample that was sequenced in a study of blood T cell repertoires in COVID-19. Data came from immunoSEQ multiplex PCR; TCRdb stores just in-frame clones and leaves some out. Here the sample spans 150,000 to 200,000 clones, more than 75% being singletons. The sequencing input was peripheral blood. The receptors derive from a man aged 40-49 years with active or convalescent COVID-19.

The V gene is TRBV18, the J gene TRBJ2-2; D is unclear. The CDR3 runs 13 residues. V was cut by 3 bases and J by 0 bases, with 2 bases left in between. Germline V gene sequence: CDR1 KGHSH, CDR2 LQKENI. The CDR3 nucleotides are TGTGCCAGCTCACCCTCGAACACCGGGGAGCTGTTTTTT. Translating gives CASSPSNTGELFF.

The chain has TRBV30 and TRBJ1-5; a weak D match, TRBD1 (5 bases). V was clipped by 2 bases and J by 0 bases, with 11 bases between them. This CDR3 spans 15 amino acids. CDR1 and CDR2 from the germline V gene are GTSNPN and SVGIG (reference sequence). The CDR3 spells CAWSKWGVSNQPQHF. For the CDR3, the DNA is TGTGCCTGGAGTAAATGGGGGGTTAGCAATCAGCCCCAGCATTTT.

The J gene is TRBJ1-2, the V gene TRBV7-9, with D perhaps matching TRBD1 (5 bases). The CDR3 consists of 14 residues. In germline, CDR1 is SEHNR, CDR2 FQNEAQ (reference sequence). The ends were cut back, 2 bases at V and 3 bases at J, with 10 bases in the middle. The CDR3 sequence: CASSLTGPYYGYTF. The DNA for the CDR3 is TGTGCCAGCAGCTTAACAGGCCCTTACTATGGCTACACCTTC.

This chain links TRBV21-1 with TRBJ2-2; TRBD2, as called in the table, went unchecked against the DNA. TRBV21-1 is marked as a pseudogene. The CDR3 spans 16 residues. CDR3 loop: CASSLSGGVGTGELFF. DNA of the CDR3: TGTGCCAGCAGCCTGAGCGGGGGGGTTGGCACCGGGGAGCTGTTTTTT.

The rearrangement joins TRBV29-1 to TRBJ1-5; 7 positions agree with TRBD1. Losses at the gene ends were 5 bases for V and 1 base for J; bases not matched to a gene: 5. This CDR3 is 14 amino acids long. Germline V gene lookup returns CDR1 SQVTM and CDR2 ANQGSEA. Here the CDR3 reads CSVRDSGSNQPQHF. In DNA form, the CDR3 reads TGCAGCGTTCGGGACAGCGGGAGCAATCAGCCCCAGCATTTT.

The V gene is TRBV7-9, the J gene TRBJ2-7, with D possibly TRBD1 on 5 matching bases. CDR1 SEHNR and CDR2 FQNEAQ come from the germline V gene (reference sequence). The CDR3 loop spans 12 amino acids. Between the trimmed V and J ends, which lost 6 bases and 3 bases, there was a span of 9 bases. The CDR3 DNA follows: TGTGCCAGCAGTTTCGACAGCTACGAGCAGTACTTC. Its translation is CASSFDSYEQYF. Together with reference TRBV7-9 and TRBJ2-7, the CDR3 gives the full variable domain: DTGVSQNPRHKITKRGQNVTFRCDPISEHNRLYWYRQTLGQGPEFLTYFQNEAQLEKSRLLSDRFSAERPKGSFSTLEIQRTEQGDSAMYLCASSFDSYEQYFGPGTRLTVT.

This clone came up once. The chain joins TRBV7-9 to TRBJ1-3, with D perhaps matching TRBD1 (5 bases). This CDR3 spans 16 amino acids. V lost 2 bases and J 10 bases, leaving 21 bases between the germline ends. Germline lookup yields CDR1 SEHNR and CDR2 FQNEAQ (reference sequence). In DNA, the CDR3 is TGTGCCAGCAGCTTAACCGGGTCCAGCCAACGGGGGACCATATATTTT. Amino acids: CASSLTGSSQRGTIYF. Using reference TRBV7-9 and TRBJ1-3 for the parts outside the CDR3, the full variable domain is DTGVSQNPRHKITKRGQNVTFRCDPISEHNRLYWYRQTLGQGPEFLTYFQNEAQLEKSRLLSDRFSAERPKGSFSTLEIQRTEQGDSAMYLCASSLTGSSQRGTIYFGEGSWLTVV.

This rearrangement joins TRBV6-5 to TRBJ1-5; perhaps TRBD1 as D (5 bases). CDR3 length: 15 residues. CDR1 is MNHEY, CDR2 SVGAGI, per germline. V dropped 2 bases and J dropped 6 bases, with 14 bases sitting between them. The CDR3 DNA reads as TGTGCCAGCAGTTACGAGGGAGGTAGGGGTCAGCCCCAGCATTTT. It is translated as CASSYEGGRGQPQHF.

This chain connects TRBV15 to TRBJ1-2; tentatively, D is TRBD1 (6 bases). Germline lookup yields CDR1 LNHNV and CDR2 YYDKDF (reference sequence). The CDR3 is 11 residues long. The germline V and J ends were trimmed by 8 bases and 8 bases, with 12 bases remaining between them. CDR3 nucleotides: TGTGCCACCTCCAGGGGCGGGGGCTACACCTTC. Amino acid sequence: CATSRGGGYTF.

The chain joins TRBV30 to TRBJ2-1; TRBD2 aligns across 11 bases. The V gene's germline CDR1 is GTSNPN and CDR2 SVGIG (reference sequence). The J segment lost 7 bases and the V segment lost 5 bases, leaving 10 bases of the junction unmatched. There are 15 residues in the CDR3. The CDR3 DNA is TGTGCCTGGGGAAGGGCTAGCGGGGGGTTAAATGAGCAGTTCTTC. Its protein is CAWGRASGGLNEQFF.

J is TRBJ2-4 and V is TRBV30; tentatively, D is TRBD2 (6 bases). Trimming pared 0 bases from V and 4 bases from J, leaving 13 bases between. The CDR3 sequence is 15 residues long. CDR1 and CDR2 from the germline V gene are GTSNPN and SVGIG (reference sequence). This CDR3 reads CAWSVSGVLKNIQYF. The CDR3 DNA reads TGTGCCTGGAGTGTGTCGGGGGTGCTAAAAAACATTCAGTACTTC.

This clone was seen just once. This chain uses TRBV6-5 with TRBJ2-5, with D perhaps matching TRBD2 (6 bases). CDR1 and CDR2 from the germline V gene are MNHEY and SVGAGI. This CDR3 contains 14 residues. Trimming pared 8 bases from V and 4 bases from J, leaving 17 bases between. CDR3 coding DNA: TGTGCCAGCCGGAGGGGCCAGTCGCGAGAGACCCAGTACTTC. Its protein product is CASRRGQSRETQYF.

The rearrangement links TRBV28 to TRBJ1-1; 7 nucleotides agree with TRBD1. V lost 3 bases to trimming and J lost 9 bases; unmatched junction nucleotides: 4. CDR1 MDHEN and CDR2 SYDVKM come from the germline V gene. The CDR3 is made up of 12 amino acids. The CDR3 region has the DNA TGTGCCAGCAGTTTGGGGACAGATAAAGCTTTCTTT. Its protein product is CASSLGTDKAFF.

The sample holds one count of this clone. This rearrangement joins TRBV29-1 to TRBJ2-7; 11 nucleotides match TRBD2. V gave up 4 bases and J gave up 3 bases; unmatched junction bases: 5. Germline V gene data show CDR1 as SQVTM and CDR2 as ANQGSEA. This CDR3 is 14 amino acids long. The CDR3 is CSVVPGLADYEQYF. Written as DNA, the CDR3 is TGCAGCGTTGTTCCGGGACTAGCGGACTACGAGCAGTACTTC.

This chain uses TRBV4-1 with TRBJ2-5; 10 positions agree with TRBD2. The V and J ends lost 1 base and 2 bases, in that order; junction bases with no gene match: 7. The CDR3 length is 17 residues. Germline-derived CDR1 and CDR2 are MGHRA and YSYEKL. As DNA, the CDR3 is TGCGCCAGCAGCCAAGGACCGCGGACTAGCGGACAAGAGACCCAGTACTTC. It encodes CASSQGPRTSGQETQYF.

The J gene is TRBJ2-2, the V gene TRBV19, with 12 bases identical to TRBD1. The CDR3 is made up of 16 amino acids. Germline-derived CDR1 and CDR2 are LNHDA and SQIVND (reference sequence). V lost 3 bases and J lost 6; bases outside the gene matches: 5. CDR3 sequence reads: CASSILGTGGPGELFF. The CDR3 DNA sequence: TGTGCCAGTAGTATTTTGGGGACAGGGGGCCCCGGGGAGCTGTTTTTT.

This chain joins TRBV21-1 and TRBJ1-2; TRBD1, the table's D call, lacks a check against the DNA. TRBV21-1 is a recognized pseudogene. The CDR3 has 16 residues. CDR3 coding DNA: TGTGCCAGCAGCAATACACAGGGGGTACGTAACTATGGCTACACCTTC. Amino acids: CASSNTQGVRNYGYTF.

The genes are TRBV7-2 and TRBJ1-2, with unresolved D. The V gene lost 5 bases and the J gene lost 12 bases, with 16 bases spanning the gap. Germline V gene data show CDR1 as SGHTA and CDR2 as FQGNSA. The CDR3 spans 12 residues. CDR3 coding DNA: TGTGCCAGCAGCATGAGGACTGTTGTTAACACCTTC. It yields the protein CASSMRTVVNTF.

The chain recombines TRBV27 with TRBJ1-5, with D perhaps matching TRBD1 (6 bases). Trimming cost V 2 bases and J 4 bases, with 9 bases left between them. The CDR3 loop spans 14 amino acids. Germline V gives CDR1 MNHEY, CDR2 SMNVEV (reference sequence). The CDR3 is CASSLTGNNQPQHF. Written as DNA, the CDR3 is TGTGCCAGCAGTTTAACAGGGAATAATCAGCCCCAGCATTTT.

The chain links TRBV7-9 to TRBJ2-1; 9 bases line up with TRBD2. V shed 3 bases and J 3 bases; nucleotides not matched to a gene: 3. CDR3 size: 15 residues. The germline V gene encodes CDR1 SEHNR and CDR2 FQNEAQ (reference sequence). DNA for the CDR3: TGTGCCAGCAGCTTGCGGGGGGGCCGCTACAATGAGCAGTTCTTC. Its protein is CASSLRGGRYNEQFF. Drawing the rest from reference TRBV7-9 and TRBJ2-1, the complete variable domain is DTGVSQNPRHKITKRGQNVTFRCDPISEHNRLYWYRQTLGQGPEFLTYFQNEAQLEKSRLLSDRFSAERPKGSFSTLEIQRTEQGDSAMYLCASSLRGGRYNEQFFGPGTRLTVL.

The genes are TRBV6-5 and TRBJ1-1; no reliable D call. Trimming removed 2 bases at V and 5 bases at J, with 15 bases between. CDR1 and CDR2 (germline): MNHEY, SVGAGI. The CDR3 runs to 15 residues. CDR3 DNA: TGTGCCAGCAGTTACCGGGGAAGGCCGGGAACTGAAGCTTTCTTT. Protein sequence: CASSYRGRPGTEAFF.

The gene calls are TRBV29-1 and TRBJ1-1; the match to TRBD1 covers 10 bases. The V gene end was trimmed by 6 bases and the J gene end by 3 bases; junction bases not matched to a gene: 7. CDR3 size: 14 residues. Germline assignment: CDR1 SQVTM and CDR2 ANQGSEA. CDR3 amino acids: CSVQPGQGYTEAFF. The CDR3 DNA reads TGCAGCGTCCAGCCGGGACAGGGGTACACTGAAGCTTTCTTT.

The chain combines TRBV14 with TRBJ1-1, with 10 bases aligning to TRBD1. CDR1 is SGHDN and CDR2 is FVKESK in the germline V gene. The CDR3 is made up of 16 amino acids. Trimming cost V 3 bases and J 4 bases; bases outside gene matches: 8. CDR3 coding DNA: TGTGCCAGCAGCCACCGGACAGGGGGATATTCCACTGAAGCTTTCTTT. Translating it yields CASSHRTGGYSTEAFF.

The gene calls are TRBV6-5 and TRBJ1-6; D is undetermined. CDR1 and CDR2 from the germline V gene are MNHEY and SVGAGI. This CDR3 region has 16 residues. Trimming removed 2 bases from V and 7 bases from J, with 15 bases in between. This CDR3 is CASSYREPRTNSPLHF. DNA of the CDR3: TGTGCCAGCAGTTACCGGGAGCCCAGGACGAATTCACCCCTCCACTTT.

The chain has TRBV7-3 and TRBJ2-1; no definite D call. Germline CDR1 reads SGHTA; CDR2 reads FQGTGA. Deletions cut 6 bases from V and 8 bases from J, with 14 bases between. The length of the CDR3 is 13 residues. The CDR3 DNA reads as TGTGCCAGCAGTAAATTTCACGGTGATGAGCAGTTCTTC. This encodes CASSKFHGDEQFF.

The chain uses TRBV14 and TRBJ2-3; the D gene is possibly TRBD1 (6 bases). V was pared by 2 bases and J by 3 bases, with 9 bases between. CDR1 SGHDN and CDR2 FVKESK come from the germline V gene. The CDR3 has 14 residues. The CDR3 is CASSQLGQTDTQYF. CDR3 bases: TGTGCCAGCAGCCAACTAGGACAGACAGATACGCAGTATTTT.

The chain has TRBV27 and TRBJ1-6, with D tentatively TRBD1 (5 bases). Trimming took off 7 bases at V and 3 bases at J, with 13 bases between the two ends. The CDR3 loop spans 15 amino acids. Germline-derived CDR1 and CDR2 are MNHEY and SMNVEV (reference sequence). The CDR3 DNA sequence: TGTGCCAGCAAACAGGACACCAACTATAATTCACCCCTCCACTTT. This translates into CASKQDTNYNSPLHF.

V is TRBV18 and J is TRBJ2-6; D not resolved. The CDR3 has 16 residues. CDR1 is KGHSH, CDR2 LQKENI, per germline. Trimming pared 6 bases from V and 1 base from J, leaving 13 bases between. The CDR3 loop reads CASSPLAESGANVLTF. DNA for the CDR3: TGTGCCAGCTCCCCCCTCGCGGAATCTGGGGCCAACGTCCTGACTTTC.

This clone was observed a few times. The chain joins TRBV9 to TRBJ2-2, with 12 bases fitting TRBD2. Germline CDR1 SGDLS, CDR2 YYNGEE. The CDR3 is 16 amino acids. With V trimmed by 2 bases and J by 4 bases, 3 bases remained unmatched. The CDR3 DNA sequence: TGTGCCAGCAGCGTTACTAGCGGGGGGATCACCGGGGAGCTGTTTTTT. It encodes CASSVTSGGITGELFF. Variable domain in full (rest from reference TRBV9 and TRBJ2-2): DSGVTQTPKHLITATGQRVTLRCSPRSGDLSVYWYQQSLDQGLQFLIQYYNGEERAKGNILERFSAQQFPDLHSELNLSSLELGDSALYFCASSVTSGGITGELFFGEGSRLTVL.

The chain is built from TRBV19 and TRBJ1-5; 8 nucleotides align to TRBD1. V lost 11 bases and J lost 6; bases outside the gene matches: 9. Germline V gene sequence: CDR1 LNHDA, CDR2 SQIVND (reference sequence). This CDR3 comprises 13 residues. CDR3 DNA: TGTGCCGGCTCGGACAGGGATGGTCAGCCCCAGCATTTT. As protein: CAGSDRDGQPQHF.

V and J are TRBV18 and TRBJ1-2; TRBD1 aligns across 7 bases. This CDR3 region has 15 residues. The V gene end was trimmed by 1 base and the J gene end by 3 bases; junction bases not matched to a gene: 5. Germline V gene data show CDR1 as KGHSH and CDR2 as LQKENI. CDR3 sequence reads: CASSPQEGAYYGYTF. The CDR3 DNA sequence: TGTGCCAGCTCACCACAAGAGGGGGCCTACTATGGCTACACCTTC.